This TCR beta chain emerged from a study of regulatory T cells in long-lasting Graves disease. Time point: newly diagnosed GD, antithyroid drugs for less than 3 months. Making the TCR library involved RNA that had been extracted from PBMCs. Study results and limitations: Between persistent patients, 2,500 to 3,500 public clonotypes were shared, exceeding the roughly 920 shared between new patients.

This clonotype came up a few times. Antigen: not known. TCR beta libraries were built with iRepertoire HTBI primers and Arm-PCR of CDR3 regions. TCRdb reanalysed the multiplex PCR reads using MiXCR and keeps one entry per CDR3 protein. Of about 530,000 distinct CDR3 sequences in the sample, 15% to 20% were seen once. In germline, CDR1 is SEHNR, CDR2 FQNEAQ (reference sequence). Trimming removed 5 bases from V and 5 bases from J; junction bases left unmatched: 8. This CDR3 comprises 15 residues. These data also formed part of another study, on T cells in Graves' hyperthyroidism and ophthalmopathy.

The TCR was taken from a middle-aged woman with Graves disease. The rearrangement joins TRBV7-9 to TRBJ2-5; 10 bases match TRBD1. Material: peripheral blood mononuclear cells (PBMCs), obtained at new diagnosis, from a patient treated with antithyroid drugs. The CDR3 protein is CASSPGTGDGETQYF. CDR3 bases: TGTGCCAGCAGCCCCGGGACAGGGGACGGCGAGACCCAGTACTTC.